These 23 T cell receptor beta chains came from one sample sequenced in a study of PD-1 blockade in classical Hodgkin lymphoma. Profiled with immunoSEQ multiplex PCR; TCRdb holds only in-frame clones, not every one. This table has fewer than 3,500 clones, roughly 70% appearing once. Every one of the patients relapsed after autologous stem cell transplantation (brentuximab vedotin exposure was variable). By magnetic negative selection, CD8+ T cells were isolated from the thawed PBMCs. Sequences were derived from CD8+ T cells from blood, sampled at baseline. The receptors were gathered from a human donor with classical Hodgkin lymphoma.

The chain joins TRBV4-2 to TRBJ2-1, with TRBD2 identical over 13 bases. The J segment lost 8 bases and the V segment lost 0 bases, leaving 10 bases of the junction unmatched. CDR1 LGHNA and CDR2 YNFKEQ come from the germline V gene. This CDR3 is built from 18 residues. CDR3: CASSQETSGGAHRDEQFF. CDR3 DNA sequence: TGTGCCAGCAGCCAAGAAACTAGCGGGGGGGCCCACCGTGATGAGCAGTTCTTC.

The chain combines TRBV12-5 with TRBJ1-1, with a possible D match to TRBD1 (6 bases). The V end lost 1 base, the J end lost 7 bases, and 7 bases lay between the germline ends. The germline CDR1 and CDR2 sequences are LGHNT and FRNRAP. The CDR3 totals 12 residues. The CDR3 DNA is TGTGCTAGTGGTTTGGGGACAGTTGAAGCTTTCTTT. Its protein product is CASGLGTVEAFF.

J is TRBJ2-2 and V is TRBV5-1; the D gene is possibly TRBD2 (6 bases). The V gene lost 0 bases and the J gene lost 7 bases, with 10 bases spanning the gap. This CDR3 has 14 amino acids. CDR1 is SGHRS and CDR2 is YFSETQ in the germline V gene. In DNA form, the CDR3 reads TGCGCCAGCAGCTTGGTCGGGGGTGACGGGGAGCTGTTTTTT. It codes for CASSLVGGDGELFF.

The V and J genes are TRBV4-3 and TRBJ2-5; a weak D match, TRBD1 (6 bases). In germline, CDR1 is LGHNA, CDR2 YSLEER. The V end was cut by 3 bases, the J end by 0 bases, with 11 bases between. The CDR3 contains 15 residues. The CDR3 protein is CASSQDRDNQETQYF. The DNA of the CDR3 is TGCGCCAGCAGCCAGGACCGGGACAACCAAGAGACCCAGTACTTC.

V usage is TRBV25-1 and J usage is TRBJ1-6; TRBD1 agrees at 7 bases. The ends lost 4 bases at V and 5 bases at J; junction bases unmatched: 14. The CDR3 is 18 amino acids. Germline V gene sequence: CDR1 MGHDK, CDR2 SYGVNS. CDR3 protein: CASSAPDRQGSDNSPLHF. CDR3 bases: TGTGCCAGCAGTGCCCCGGACAGGCAGGGCTCAGATAATTCACCCCTCCACTTT.

The sample holds a few counts of this clone. A read error may account for a junction end that differs from germline. The chain has TRBV5-4 and TRBJ1-6; D is unclear. This CDR3 has 12 amino acids. Germline assignment: CDR1 SGHNT and CDR2 YYREEE (reference sequence). This CDR3 reads CASSLGLGTSVF. CDR3 bases: TGTGCCAGCAGCTTAGGGTTGGGCACTTCGGTCTTT.

V is TRBV11-1 and J is TRBJ2-5; D may be TRBD1 or TRBD2 (5 bases each). CDR3 size: 13 residues. Germline V gene lookup returns CDR1 SGHAT and CDR2 FQDESV (reference sequence). The germline V and J ends were trimmed by 5 bases and 5 bases, with 12 bases remaining between them. The CDR3 here is CASSALWGETQYF. For the CDR3, the DNA is TGTGCCAGCAGCGCACTCTGGGGGGAGACCCAGTACTTC.

The chain has TRBV6-5 and TRBJ1-1, with a tentative D call TRBD1 (6 bases). The CDR3 is 14 amino acids. Germline V lookup: CDR1 MNHEY, CDR2 SVGAGI. Trimming removed 4 bases from V and 5 bases from J, with 14 bases in between. Written as DNA, the CDR3 is TGTGCCAGCAGTTTTCGACAGGATGGGACTGAAGCTTTCTTT. Translating gives CASSFRQDGTEAFF.

CDR3 sequence (DNA): TGTGCCAGCAGTACCACAGGGTCAGATACGCAGTATTTT. Translating gives CASSTTGSDTQYF. The chain couples TRBV2 to TRBJ2-3; possibly TRBD1 for D (6 bases). V was trimmed by 5 bases and J by 4 bases, leaving 10 bases between them. The germline V gene encodes CDR1 SNHLY and CDR2 FYNNEI. The CDR3 spans 13 residues.

The chain has TRBV9 and TRBJ2-3; maybe TRBD2 (6 bases). Trimming took 3 bases from V and 0 from J, leaving 8 bases between them. Germline values: CDR1 SGDLS, CDR2 YYNGEE. The CDR3 is 14 amino acids. The CDR3 region has the DNA TGTGCCAGCAGCGGGGGACTTAGCACAGATACGCAGTATTTT. Translation gives CASSGGLSTDTQYF.

In this sample, this clone turned up a few times. The gene calls are TRBV2 and TRBJ2-4; 8 nucleotides line up with TRBD2. Germline assignment: CDR1 SNHLY and CDR2 FYNNEI. J gave up 1 base and V 5 bases, and 10 bases lay outside the gene matches. The length of the CDR3 is 17 residues. The CDR3: CASSNSGVGWAKNIQYF. For the CDR3, the DNA is TGTGCCAGCAGTAATAGCGGGGTCGGTTGGGCCAAAAACATTCAGTACTTC.

This clone showed up just once. The rearrangement links TRBV7-9 to TRBJ2-7; D might be TRBD2 (6 bases). The germline gives CDR1 SEHNR, CDR2 FQNEAQ (reference sequence). The CDR3 has 12 amino acids. V dropped 5 bases and J dropped 3 bases, with 8 bases sitting between them. Here the CDR3 DNA reads TGTGCCAGCAGCCCGGGACTCTACGAGCAGTACTTC. It yields the protein CASSPGLYEQYF.

The chain is built from TRBV4-1 and TRBJ2-1; the D gene is possibly TRBD2 (5 bases). Germline assignment: CDR1 MGHRA and CDR2 YSYEKL. The CDR3 is made up of 15 amino acids. V was clipped by 5 bases and J by 8 bases, with 19 bases between them. The CDR3 DNA is TGCGCCAGCAGCTGGCGGGCAGCTTCAATGGATGAGCAGTTCTTC. It encodes CASSWRAASMDEQFF.

In this sample, this clone turned up a few times. This chain connects TRBV5-4 to TRBJ2-7, with 11 bases lining up with TRBD1. This CDR3 comprises 14 residues. V lost 4 bases and J lost 3; bases outside the gene matches: 3. Per the germline V gene, CDR1 is SGHNT and CDR2 is YYREEE (reference sequence). DNA of the CDR3: TGTGCCAGCAGCGCCGGGACAGGGGGCTACGAGCAGTACTTC. Protein sequence: CASSAGTGGYEQYF. The full variable domain, with the rest looked up from reference TRBV5-4 and TRBJ2-7, is ETGVTQSPTHLIKTRGQQVTLRCSSQSGHNTVSWYQQALGQGPQFIFQYYREEENGRGNFPPRFSGLQFPNYSSELNVNALELDDSALYLCASSAGTGGYEQYFGPGTRLTVT.

The chain joins TRBV11-3 to TRBJ1-5, with 8 bases lining up with TRBD1. After removal of 5 bases from V and 2 bases from J, the junction contained 11 bases not matched to a gene. Per germline, CDR1 SGHNT and CDR2 YENEEA. The CDR3 has 17 residues. The CDR3 region is CASSPNPWTGCNQPQHF. Here the CDR3 DNA reads TGTGCCAGCAGCCCAAACCCCTGGACAGGGTGCAATCAGCCCCAGCATTTT.

The chain recombines TRBV5-8 with TRBJ1-1; TRBD1 aligns across 7 bases. The length of the CDR3 is 17 residues. Germline CDR1 is SGHTS and CDR2 is YDEGEE. V was clipped by 2 bases and J by 2 bases; unmatched bases: 12. This CDR3 reads CASSLVPRDSENTEAFF. DNA for the CDR3: TGTGCCAGCAGCTTAGTCCCACGGGACAGCGAAAACACTGAAGCTTTCTTT.

This clone appeared a few times. The chain joins TRBV11-2 to TRBJ2-7, with D hard to call. The CDR3 totals 12 residues. Trimming cost V 1 base and J 6 bases, with 7 bases left between them. The germline CDR1 and CDR2 sequences are SGHAT and FQNNGV. CDR3 amino acids: CASSLVFGEQYF. CDR3 bases: TGTGCCAGCAGCTTAGTTTTCGGCGAGCAGTACTTC.

The chain recombines TRBV6-5 with TRBJ2-5; weak D call: TRBD2 (6 bases). Germline V CDR1 and CDR2: MNHEY, SVGAGI. V was trimmed by 5 bases and J by 0 bases, leaving 10 bases between them. The CDR3 runs to 14 residues. The CDR3 DNA sequence: TGTGCCAGCAGTCCCCCGGGAGACCAAGAGACCCAGTACTTC. Its protein product is CASSPPGDQETQYF.

The chain carries TRBV4-1 and TRBJ1-5; maybe TRBD1 (6 bases). Germline CDR1 and CDR2: MGHRA and YSYEKL. CDR3 size: 15 residues. The V end lost 1 base, the J end lost 3 bases, and 10 bases lay between the germline ends. The DNA for the CDR3 is TGCGCCAGCAGCCAAGTGTCAGGGGTCAATCAGCCCCAGCATTTT. This codes for CASSQVSGVNQPQHF.

The chain links TRBV13 to TRBJ2-1; D is uncertain. Germline CDR1 PRHDT, CDR2 FYEKMQ (reference sequence). V lost 2 bases and J lost 7, with 3 bases in between. This CDR3 comprises 11 residues. The CDR3 region has the DNA TGTGCCAGCAGCTTACATAATGAGCAGTTCTTC. This sequence encodes CASSLHNEQFF.

On this clone: The junction departs from germline at one end; a sequencing error may be responsible. This chain uses TRBV30 with TRBJ2-1; D may be TRBD2 (5 bases). CDR3 length equals 11 residues. Germline V gene lookup returns CDR1 GTSNPN and CDR2 SVGIG (reference sequence). CDR3 sequence (DNA): TGTGCCTGGCAACTTACTAGGACCCTCATCTTC. Protein: CAWQLTRTLIF.

The V gene is TRBV15, the J gene TRBJ1-5; D is unresolved. Per germline, CDR1 LNHNV and CDR2 YYDKDF (reference sequence). Between the trimmed V and J ends, which lost 4 bases and 2 bases, there was a span of 12 bases. This CDR3 is 15 amino acids long. CDR3 amino acids: CATSISGSGNQPQHF. The DNA of the CDR3 is TGTGCCACCAGCATCTCGGGAAGCGGCAATCAGCCCCAGCATTTT.

This sequence joins TRBV13 and TRBJ2-7; D is possibly TRBD2 (5 bases). Trimming pared 4 bases from V and 0 bases from J, leaving 16 bases between. The CDR3 has 16 residues. Germline CDR1 and CDR2: PRHDT and FYEKMQ (reference sequence). The CDR3, as DNA: TGTGCCAGCAGCTCTAGCTCAAGTACACGCTCCTACGAGCAGTACTTC. Its translation is CASSSSSSTRSYEQYF.